This T cell receptor (beta chain) stems from a study of glioma-infiltrating T cells. TCR alpha and beta CDR3 regions were amplified from RNA using iRepertoire nested multiplex PCR. One-step reverse transcription and amplification started from about 100-400 ng of tissue mRNA or PBMC total RNA. Each CDR3 protein gets one entry after TCRdb re-called the multiplex PCR reads with MiXCR. The top ten clones hold around 28% of a sample with around 130,000 distinct CDR3 sequences, about 25% of them seen once. General study findings and limits: Tissue-blood divergence was below expectation in non-neoplastic patients, above in gliomas. Very few CDR3 sequences were shared between tissue and blood.

Germline-derived CDR1 and CDR2 are SNHLY and FYNNEI. Trimming left V 6 bases short and J 2 bases short, with 14 bases between. The CDR3 has 15 amino acids. This clonotype has only a few counts. Its specificity is not known. Sample: glioma tissue, nonneoplastic brain tissue, or PBMCs (not recorded which). The chain carries TRBV2 and TRBJ1-5; D gene ambiguous. The TCR comes from a human donor with low-grade glioma or glioblastoma, undergoing nonglioma brain surgery, or in good health (not recorded which). DNA of the CDR3: TGTGCCAGCAGACGGACGGCGGGAGGCAATCAGCCCCAGCATTTT. Protein product: CASRRTAGGNQPQHF.